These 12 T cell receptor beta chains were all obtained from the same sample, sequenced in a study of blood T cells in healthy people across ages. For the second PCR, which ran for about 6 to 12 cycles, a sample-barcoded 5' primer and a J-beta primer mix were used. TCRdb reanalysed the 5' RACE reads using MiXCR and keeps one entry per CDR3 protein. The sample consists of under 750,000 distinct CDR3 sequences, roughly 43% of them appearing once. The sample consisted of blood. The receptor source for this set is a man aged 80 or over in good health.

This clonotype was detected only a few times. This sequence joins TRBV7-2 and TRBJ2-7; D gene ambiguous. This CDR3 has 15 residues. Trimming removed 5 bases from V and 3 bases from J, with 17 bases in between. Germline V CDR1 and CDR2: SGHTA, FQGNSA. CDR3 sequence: CASSPRPGRGYEQYF. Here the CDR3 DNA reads TGTGCCAGCAGCCCCCGGCCGGGTCGCGGCTACGAGCAGTACTTC.

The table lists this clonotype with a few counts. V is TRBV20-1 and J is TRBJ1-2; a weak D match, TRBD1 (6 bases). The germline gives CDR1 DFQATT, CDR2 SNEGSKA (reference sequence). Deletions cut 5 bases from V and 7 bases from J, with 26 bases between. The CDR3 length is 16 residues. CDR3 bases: TGCAGTGCTGGAGTGGATGGGGGGGGGCGCTCCGTTGGCTACACCTTC. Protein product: CSAGVDGGGRSVGYTF.

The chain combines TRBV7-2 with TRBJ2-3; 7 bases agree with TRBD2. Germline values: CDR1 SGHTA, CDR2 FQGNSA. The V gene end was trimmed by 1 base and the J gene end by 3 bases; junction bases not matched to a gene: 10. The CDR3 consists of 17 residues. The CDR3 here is CASSLVGGRSSTDTQYF. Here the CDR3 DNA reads TGTGCCAGCAGCTTAGTGGGAGGGAGATCCTCGACAGATACGCAGTATTTT.

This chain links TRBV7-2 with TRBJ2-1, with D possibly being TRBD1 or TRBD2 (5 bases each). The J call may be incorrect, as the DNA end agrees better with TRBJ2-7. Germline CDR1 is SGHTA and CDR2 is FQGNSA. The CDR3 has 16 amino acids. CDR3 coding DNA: TGTGCCAGCAGCTTAGCGATAGGGACGGAGTACAATGAGCAGTACTTC. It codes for CASSLAIGTEYNEQYF.

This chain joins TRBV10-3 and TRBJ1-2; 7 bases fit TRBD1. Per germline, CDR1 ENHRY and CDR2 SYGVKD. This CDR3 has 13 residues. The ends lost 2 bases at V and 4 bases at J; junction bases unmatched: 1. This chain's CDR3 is CAISERDSYGYTF. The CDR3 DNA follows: TGTGCCATCAGTGAGCGGGACAGCTATGGCTACACCTTC.

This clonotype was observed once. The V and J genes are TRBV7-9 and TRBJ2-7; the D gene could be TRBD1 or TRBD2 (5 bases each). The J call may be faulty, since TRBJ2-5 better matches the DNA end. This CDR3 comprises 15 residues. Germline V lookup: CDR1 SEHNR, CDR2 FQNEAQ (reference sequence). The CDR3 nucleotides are TGTGCCAGCAGCCTCGGGACGAGGGCTCCATGGACCCAGTACTTC. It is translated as CASSLGTRAPWTQYF.

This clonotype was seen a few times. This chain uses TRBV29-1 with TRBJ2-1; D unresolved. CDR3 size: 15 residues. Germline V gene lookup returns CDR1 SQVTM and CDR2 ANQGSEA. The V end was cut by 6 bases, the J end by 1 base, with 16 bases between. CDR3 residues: CSVETLEHSYNEQFF. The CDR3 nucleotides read TGCAGCGTCGAAACTCTAGAACATTCCTACAATGAGCAGTTCTTC.

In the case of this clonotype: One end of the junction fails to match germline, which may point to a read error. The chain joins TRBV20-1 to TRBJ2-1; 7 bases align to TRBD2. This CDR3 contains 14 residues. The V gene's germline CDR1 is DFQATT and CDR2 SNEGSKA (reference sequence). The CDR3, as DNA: TGCAGTGCTAGAGGGTCCCGCAGTCTGCGGGAGCAATTCTTC. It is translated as CSARGSRSLREQFF.

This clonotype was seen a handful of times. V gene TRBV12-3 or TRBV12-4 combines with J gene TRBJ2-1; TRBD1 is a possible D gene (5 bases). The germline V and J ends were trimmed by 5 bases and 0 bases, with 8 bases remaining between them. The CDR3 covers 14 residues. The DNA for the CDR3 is TGTGCCAGCAGTCCGACAGTCTCCTACAATGAGCAGTTCTTC. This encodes CASSPTVSYNEQFF.

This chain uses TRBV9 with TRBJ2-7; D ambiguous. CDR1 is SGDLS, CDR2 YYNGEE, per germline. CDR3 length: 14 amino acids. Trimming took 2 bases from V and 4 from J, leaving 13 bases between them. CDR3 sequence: CASSVGSRKYEQYF. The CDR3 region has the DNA TGTGCCAGCAGCGTCGGTAGCCGGAAGTACGAGCAGTACTTC.

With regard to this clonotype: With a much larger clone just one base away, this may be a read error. The CDR3 nucleotides read TGTGCCAGCAGTCCCAACCCTATCTCGGAGCAGTTCTTC. Its translation is CASSPNPISEQFF. This sequence joins TRBV6-5 and TRBJ2-1; no reliable D call. V was shortened by 5 bases and J by 10 bases, with 15 bases between the two germline ends. This CDR3 region has 13 residues. Germline V CDR1 and CDR2: MNHEY, SVGAGI.

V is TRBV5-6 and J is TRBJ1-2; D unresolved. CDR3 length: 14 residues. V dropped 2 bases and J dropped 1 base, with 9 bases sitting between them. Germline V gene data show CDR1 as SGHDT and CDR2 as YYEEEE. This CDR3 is CASSFGVGNYGYTF. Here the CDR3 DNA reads TGTGCCAGCAGCTTTGGAGTCGGTAACTATGGCTACACCTTC.